This T cell receptor (beta chain) was found in a study of T cells in Graves' hyperthyroidism and ophthalmopathy. This clonotype has a single count. It was RNA transcripts that yielded the amplified TCR beta CDR3 regions. HTBI primers drove first-round RT-PCR of the TCR CDR3. TCRdb recomputed calls from the multiplex PCR reads with MiXCR, one row per CDR3 protein. The sample contains 660,000 or so distinct CDR3 sequences, just under 45% of which appear only once. CDR3 length: 16 amino acids. Trimming took off 4 bases at V and 4 bases at J, with 19 bases between the two ends. The chain combines TRBV12-3 or TRBV12-4 with TRBJ1-2; no firm D call. The sequencing input was peripheral blood or thyroid tissue (not recorded which). The TCR sequence derives from an adult man with Graves' disease, either hyperthyroidism or ophthalmopathy (not recorded which). CDR3 sequence (DNA): TGTGCCAGCAGTTACTCGGCACAGCTAAAATTCTATGGCTACACCTTC. This codes for CASSYSAQLKFYGYTF.